This TCR beta chain comes out of a study of radiotherapy plus CTLA-4 blockade in lung cancer. Across the study: Objective responses were documented in about 20% of patients, with disease control in approximately 32%.

Study conclusions and caveats: After radiotherapy and ipilimumab, tumor-derived clones expanded in peripheral blood.

This clone was seen only once. Its specificity is not known. Trimming took 7 bases from V and 8 from J, leaving 20 bases between them. This CDR3 has 15 amino acids. Germline V gives CDR1 MDHEN, CDR2 SYDVKM. The data were produced by immunoSEQ multiplex PCR, yet TCRdb's version contains in-frame clones alone and is incomplete. The sample lists about 80,000 clones; about four fifths were seen once. This sequence originates from a human donor with non-small cell lung cancer who had stable disease on radiotherapy plus ipilimumab. Sample: peripheral blood, taken from a patient treated with radiotherapy plus ipilimumab. V and J are TRBV28 and TRBJ1-4; D gene unclear. CDR3 in DNA: TGTGCCAGCAATCCCGTGGGGATTGGCATGGAAAAACTGTTTTTT. Translated, it gives CASNPVGIGMEKLFF.